This T cell receptor (beta chain) was recorded in a study of blood T cell repertoires in COVID-19. The CDR3 contains 14 residues. In germline, CDR1 is SGHRS, CDR2 YFSETQ. The V gene end was trimmed by 4 bases and the J gene end by 5 bases; junction bases not matched to a gene: 6. Concerning this clone itself: Other DNA variants within this sample encode the same CDR3.

Clones were read by immunoSEQ multiplex PCR, and TCRdb kept only the in-frame ones, dropping some. The sample has approximately 89,000 clones; 81% are singletons. The source of this sequence is a human donor in a cohort sampled during active COVID-19. The V and J genes are TRBV5-1 and TRBJ1-1; 9 positions match TRBD1. The sequenced sample was peripheral blood. The CDR3 here is CASSLGTGSTEAFF. CDR3 DNA: TGCGCCAGCAGCCTCGGGACAGGGTCGACTGAAGCTTTCTTT.